What follows are 3 T cell receptor beta chains derived from one specimen sequenced in a study of T cell responses to AZD1222 COVID-19 vaccine. The table came from immunoSEQ multiplex PCR; TCRdb's copy has only in-frame clones and leaves some out. The sample consists of about 160,000 clones, roughly nine tenths of them appearing once. The sequences come from peripheral blood, collected on day 0 of AZD1222 vaccination. These receptor sequences come from an adult in good health.

V usage is TRBV27 and J usage is TRBJ2-5, with unresolved D. The germline V and J ends were trimmed by 3 bases and 1 base, with 9 bases remaining between them. This CDR3 is 14 amino acids long. The germline V gene encodes CDR1 MNHEY and CDR2 SMNVEV (reference sequence). The CDR3 loop is CASSFRSSQETQYF. DNA of the CDR3: TGTGCCAGCAGTTTTCGGAGTTCCCAAGAGACCCAGTACTTC.

The chain combines TRBV7-9 with TRBJ1-2; 11 bases fit TRBD1. Germline V CDR1 and CDR2: SEHNR, FQNEAQ (reference sequence). V dropped 2 bases and J dropped 8; count of bases not matched to a gene: 4. The CDR3 has 14 residues. CDR3 in amino acids: CASSLTGQGEGYTF. The CDR3, as DNA: TGTGCCAGCAGCTTAACGGGACAGGGGGAAGGCTACACCTTC.

The chain recombines TRBV18 with TRBJ1-1; a possible D gene is TRBD1 (5 bases). CDR3 length equals 11 residues. The V end was cut by 5 bases, the J end by 7 bases, with 8 bases between. CDR1 is KGHSH and CDR2 is LQKENI in the germline V gene. This CDR3 reads CASSMRGEAFF. CDR3 nucleotide sequence: TGTGCCAGCTCAATGAGGGGTGAAGCTTTCTTT.